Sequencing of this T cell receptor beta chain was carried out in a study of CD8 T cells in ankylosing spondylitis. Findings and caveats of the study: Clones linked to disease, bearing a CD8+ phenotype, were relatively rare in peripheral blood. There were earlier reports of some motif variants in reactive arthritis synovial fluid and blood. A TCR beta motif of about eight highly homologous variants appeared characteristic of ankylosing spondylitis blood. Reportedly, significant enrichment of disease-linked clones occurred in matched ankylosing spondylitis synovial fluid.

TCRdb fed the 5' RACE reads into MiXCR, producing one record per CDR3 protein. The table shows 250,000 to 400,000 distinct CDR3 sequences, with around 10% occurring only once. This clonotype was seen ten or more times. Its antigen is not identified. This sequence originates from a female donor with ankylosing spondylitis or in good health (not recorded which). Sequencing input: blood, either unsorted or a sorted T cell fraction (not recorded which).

The CDR3 DNA reads TGTGCCAGCTCACCACCTAGGCTAGATCTTCGTGGAGAGACCCAGTACTTC. It is translated as CASSPPRLDLRGETQYF. The chain carries TRBV18 and TRBJ2-5; no reliable D call. The ends were cut back, 0 bases at V and 4 bases at J, with 18 bases in the middle. Germline CDR1 is KGHSH and CDR2 is LQKENI. The length of the CDR3 is 17 residues. Based on the CDR3 plus reference TRBV18 and TRBJ2-5, the full variable domain is NAGVMQNPRHLVRRRGQEARLRCSPMKGHSHVYWYRQLPEEGLKFMVYLQKENIIDESGMPKERFSAEFPKEGPSILRIQQVVRGDSAAYFCASSPPRLDLRGETQYFGPGTRLLVL.